Listed below are T cell receptor beta chains from one sample, sequenced in a study of OX40 agonist ivuxolimab in advanced cancers. Clones were read by immunoSEQ multiplex PCR, and TCRdb kept only the in-frame ones, dropping some. The sample shows 80,000 or so clones, 70% to 90% of them seen only once. The material sequenced was CD4+ or CD8+ T cells sorted from blood, taken in a trial of the OX40 agonist ivuxolimab. The receptors derive from an adult with an advanced solid tumor such as melanoma, head and neck, liver or kidney cancer. Each CDR3 is given with its conserved first and last residue. Fields, in order: D gene, clone size, J gene, V gene, CDR3 protein, CDR3 DNA. D genes are given only for firm matches. Expanded clones are given a class, and other clones once, few, many or no size at all.

-,-,TRBJ1-4,TRBV18,CASSPPSSSNEKLFF,TGTGCCAGCTCACCACCCTCCAGCTCTAATGAAAAACTGTTTTTT
TRBD1,-,TRBJ1-3,TRBV4-1,CASSHDGTGQSGNTIYF,TGCGCCAGCAGCCATGACGGTACGGGACAGTCTGGAAACACCATATATTTT
TRBD2,-,TRBJ2-1,TRBV5-1,CASSLIPGGDVNEQFF,TGCGCCAGCAGCTTGATACCGGGGGGAGATGTCAATGAGCAGTTCTTC
-,once,TRBJ2-7,TRBV7-9,CASSPPESRGEQYF,TGTGCCAGCAGCCCCCCAGAGAGTCGGGGCGAGCAGTACTTC
TRBD2,-,TRBJ2-3,TRBV7-2,CASSLWGGGGDTQYF,TGTGCCAGCAGCCTGTGGGGCGGGGGGGGAGATACGCAGTATTTT
-,once,TRBJ1-2,TRBV5-5,CASTDLDGYYGYTF,TGTGCCAGCACTGACTTGGACGGGTACTATGGCTACACCTTC
TRBD1,-,TRBJ1-1,TRBV28,CASSFRVTGTTEAFF,TGTGCCAGCAGTTTTCGAGTGACAGGGACCACTGAAGCTTTCTTT
-,-,TRBJ1-1,TRBV18,CASSRDTSGNTEAFF,TGTGCCAGCTCCAGGGACACGAGCGGGAACACTGAAGCTTTCTTT
TRBD2,-,TRBJ2-7,TRBV11-2,CASSSPTSGRAYEQYF,TGTGCCAGCAGCTCCCCCACTAGCGGGAGGGCCTACGAGCAGTACTTC
-,-,TRBJ2-1,TRBV25-1,CASSRDNEQFF,TGTGCCAGCAGCAGGGACAATGAGCAGTTCTTC
-,-,TRBJ1-1,TRBV10-1,CASSEGRATGTEAFF,TGCGCCAGCAGTGAGGGCAGGGCCACGGGCACTGAAGCTTTCTTT
TRBD1,-,TRBJ1-2,TRBV28,CASSFDREYGYTF,TGTGCCAGCAGTTTCGACAGGGAGTATGGCTACACCTTC
-,-,TRBJ1-1,TRBV27,CASSSPGHSNTEAFF,TGTGCCAGCAGTTCCCCGGGACATTCAAACACTGAAGCTTTCTTT
-,-,TRBJ1-5,TRBV6-1,CASSGQLSNQPQHF,TGTGCCAGCAGCGGACAACTTAGCAATCAGCCCCAGCATTTT
-,-,TRBJ2-2,TRBV18,CASSPIPPAGLESGELFF,TGTGCCAGCTCACCTATACCACCGGCGGGCCTGGAGTCCGGGGAGCTGTTTTTT
-,-,TRBJ1-2,TRBV29-1,CSGGGEGYGYTF,TGCAGCGGGGGGGGCGAGGGCTATGGCTACACCTTC
-,once,TRBJ1-1,TRBV4-1,CASSLRSWGKDTEAFF,TGCGCCAGCAGCCTAAGATCTTGGGGAAAGGACACTGAAGCTTTCTTT
-,-,TRBJ1-4,TRBV5-4,CASSLGGGANEKLFF,TGTGCCAGCAGCTTGGGGGGAGGAGCTAATGAAAAACTGTTTTTT
TRBD2,-,TRBJ2-3,TRBV30,CAWSVGTSGSASDTQYF,TGTGCCTGGAGTGTCGGGACTAGCGGGAGTGCTTCAGATACGCAGTATTTT
TRBD1,-,TRBJ1-5,TRBV6-1,CASNRGNQPQHF,TGTGCCAGTAACAGGGGAAATCAGCCCCAGCATTTT
TRBD1,-,TRBJ1-2,TRBV5-5,CASSSRPTGDHTF,TGTGCCAGCAGCTCTCGACCTACAGGGGATCACACCTTC
-,-,TRBJ2-3,TRBV6-1,CASSGDGTSTDTQYF,TGTGCCAGCAGCGGGGACGGCACTAGCACAGATACGCAGTATTTT
-,-,TRBJ2-2,TRBV14,CASSQDLVTGELFF,TGTGCCAGCAGCCAAGATTTAGTCACCGGGGAGCTGTTTTTT
-,-,TRBJ1-2,TRBV4-2,CASSQEQPNYGYTF,TGTGCCAGCAGCCAAGAACAACCTAACTATGGCTACACCTTC
-,-,TRBJ2-5,TRBV18,CASSPGWSYQETQYF,TGTGCCAGCTCACCAGGGTGGTCTTACCAAGAGACCCAGTACTTC
-,once,TRBJ2-1,TRBV14,CASSRRELPYNEQFF,TGTGCCAGCAGCCGCCGGGAGCTTCCGTACAATGAGCAGTTCTTC
-,-,TRBJ2-6,TRBV11-3,CASSLGEGKAGANVLTF,TGTGCCAGCAGCTTAGGGGAAGGGAAAGCTGGGGCCAACGTCCTGACTTTC
TRBD2,-,TRBJ2-1,TRBV9,CASKSGLATDEQFF,TGTGCCAGCAAGTCGGGACTAGCGACGGATGAGCAGTTCTTC
-,few,TRBJ2-7,TRBV6-5,CASRRGVSTEQYF,TGTGCCAGCAGGAGGGGGGTCAGTACCGAGCAGTACTTC
TRBD2,-,TRBJ2-1,TRBV7-2,CASSFSSGEYNEQFF,TGTGCCAGCAGCTTTAGTAGCGGGGAATACAATGAGCAGTTCTTC
-,-,TRBJ2-7,TRBV2,CASSLLQGYEQYF,TGTGCCAGCAGTCTCCTACAGGGCTACGAGCAGTACTTC
-,-,TRBJ1-2,TRBV6-6,CASSYSTGHYGYTF,TGTGCCAGCAGTTACTCTACAGGGCACTATGGCTACACCTTC
TRBD1,-,TRBJ1-3,TRBV7-9,CASSQRGDRSGNTIYF,TGTGCCAGCAGCCAACGAGGGGACAGGTCTGGAAACACCATATATTTT
-,once,TRBJ1-5,TRBV10-3,CAISDTGEGNQPQHF,TGTGCCATCAGTGACACCGGAGAGGGCAATCAGCCCCAGCATTTT
TRBD1,-,TRBJ1-3,TRBV7-2,CASSRSTGGSSGNTIYF,TGTGCCAGCAGCCGATCGACAGGGGGAAGCTCTGGAAACACCATATATTTT
TRBD2,-,TRBJ2-7,TRBV30,CAWTPGTSGSEEQYF,TGTGCCTGGACCCCCGGGACTAGCGGGAGTGAAGAGCAGTACTTC
-,-,TRBJ2-7,TRBV20-1,CSGEDSYEQYF,TGCAGTGGAGAGGACTCCTACGAGCAGTACTTC
TRBD1,-,TRBJ1-2,TRBV7-2,CASSLARGQRYGYTF,TGTGCCAGCAGCTTAGCCCGGGGACAGCGCTATGGCTACACCTTC
TRBD2,-,TRBJ2-3,TRBV10-3,CAISLAGRTDTQYF,TGTGCCATCAGCCTAGCGGGGCGCACAGATACGCAGTATTTT
-,-,TRBJ1-2,TRBV5-1,CASSLTAGDYGYTF,TGCGCCAGCAGCTTGACTGCCGGAGACTATGGCTACACCTTC
-,-,TRBJ2-3,TRBV18,CASSPTVADTQYF,TGTGCCAGCTCCCCCACGGTCGCAGATACGCAGTATTTT
-,-,TRBJ1-4,TRBV5-6,CASSLLRGGEKLFF,TGTGCCAGCAGCTTGTTGCGGGGCGGCGAAAAACTGTTTTTT
TRBD2,-,TRBJ2-5,TRBV19,CASSTRESGSRETQYF,TGTGCCAGTAGTACACGGGAAAGCGGGAGTCGAGAGACCCAGTACTTC
-,-,TRBJ2-5,TRBV7-2,CASSLGQAETQYF,TGTGCCAGCAGCTTAGGTCAGGCAGAGACCCAGTACTTC
-,-,TRBJ1-5,TRBV4-2,CASSQGRTAEPQHF,TGTGCCAGCAGCCAAGGTAGGACGGCGGAGCCCCAGCATTTT
TRBD2,-,TRBJ2-7,TRBV19,CASSIKARGEYEQYF,TGTGCCAGTAGTATAAAGGCCCGGGGGGAGTACGAGCAGTACTTC
TRBD2,-,TRBJ2-7,TRBV10-3,CAISGTSGSYEQYF,TGTGCCATCAGTGGGACTAGCGGCTCTTACGAGCAGTACTTC
-,-,TRBJ1-5,TRBV6-5,CASNSRNQPQHF,TGTGCCAGCAACAGCCGCAATCAGCCCCAGCATTTT
TRBD1,once,TRBJ2-4,TRBV6-5,CASSPQTGLRHIQYF,TGTGCCAGCAGCCCCCAGACAGGGTTGAGACACATTCAGTACTTC
TRBD1,-,TRBJ1-3,TRBV5-4,CASSLWGRDRGPGNTIYF,TGTGCCAGCAGCTTGTGGGGACGAGACAGGGGGCCTGGAAACACCATATATTTT
TRBD1,-,TRBJ2-5,TRBV5-4,CASSPTRQGVRETQYF,TGTGCCAGCAGCCCCACCAGACAGGGGGTACGAGAGACCCAGTACTTC
TRBD1,-,TRBJ2-6,TRBV10-3,CAISFGTGVAGANVLTF,TGTGCCATCAGTTTTGGGACAGGGGTGGCTGGGGCCAACGTCCTGACTTTC
-,-,TRBJ1-2,TRBV15,CATSLGNLDGYTF,TGTGCCACCAGCTTGGGGAACTTGGATGGCTACACCTTC
-,-,TRBJ1-4,TRBV7-9,CASSFGQMPNEKLFF,TGTGCCAGCAGCTTTGGACAGATGCCTAATGAAAAACTGTTTTTT
-,-,TRBJ2-7,TRBV6-5,CASSYTDPLLSGEQYF,TGTGCCAGCAGTTACACCGACCCGCTCCTCTCGGGTGAGCAGTACTTC